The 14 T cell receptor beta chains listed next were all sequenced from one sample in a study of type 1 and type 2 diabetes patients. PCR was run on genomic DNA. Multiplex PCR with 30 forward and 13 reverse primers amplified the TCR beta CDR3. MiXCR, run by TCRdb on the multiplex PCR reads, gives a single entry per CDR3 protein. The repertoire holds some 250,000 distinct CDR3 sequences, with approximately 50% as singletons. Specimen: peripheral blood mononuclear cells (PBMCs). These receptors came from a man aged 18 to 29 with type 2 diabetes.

In nucleotides, the CDR3 is TGTGCCAGCGGACTAGCGGGAGTGGGAGGGCAGTACTTC. As protein: CASGLAGVGGQYF. The chain is built from TRBV2 and TRBJ2-7; 13 nucleotides match TRBD2. Germline values: CDR1 SNHLY, CDR2 FYNNEI. The V segment lost 8 bases and the J segment 9 bases; nucleotides outside the gene matches: 7. The CDR3 totals 13 residues. The full variable domain, completed using reference TRBV2 and TRBJ2-7, is EPEVTQTPSHQVTQMGQEVILRCVPISNHLYFYWYRQILGQKVEFLVSFYNNEISEKSEIFDDQFSVERPDGSNFTLKIRSTKLEDSAMYFCASGLAGVGGQYFGPGTRLTVT.

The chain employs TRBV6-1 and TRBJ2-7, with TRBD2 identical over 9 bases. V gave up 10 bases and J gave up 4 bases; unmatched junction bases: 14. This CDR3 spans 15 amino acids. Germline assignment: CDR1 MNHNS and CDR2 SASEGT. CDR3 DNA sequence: TGTGCCATGTCCCCCGTAGCGGGAGAATCGTACGAGCAGTACTTC. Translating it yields CAMSPVAGESYEQYF.

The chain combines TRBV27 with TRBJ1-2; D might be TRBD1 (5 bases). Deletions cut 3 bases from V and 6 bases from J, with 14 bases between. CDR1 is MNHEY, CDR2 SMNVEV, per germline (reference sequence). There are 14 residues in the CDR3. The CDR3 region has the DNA TGTGCCAGCAGTTTCAACAGCCCCAGGGATGGCTACACCTTC. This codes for CASSFNSPRDGYTF.

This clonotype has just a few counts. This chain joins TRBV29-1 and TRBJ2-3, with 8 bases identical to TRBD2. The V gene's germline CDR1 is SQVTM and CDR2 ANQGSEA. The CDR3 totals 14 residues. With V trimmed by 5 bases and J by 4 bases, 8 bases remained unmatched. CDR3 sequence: CSVTEAGVADTQYF. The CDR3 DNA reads TGCAGCGTTACGGAAGCGGGAGTAGCAGATACGCAGTATTTT.

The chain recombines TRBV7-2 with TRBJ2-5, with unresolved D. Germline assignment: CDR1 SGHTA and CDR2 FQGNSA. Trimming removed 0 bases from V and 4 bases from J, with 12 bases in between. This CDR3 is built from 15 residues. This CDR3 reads CASSLAGALGETQYF. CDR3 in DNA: TGTGCCAGCAGCTTAGCTGGCGCCCTAGGAGAGACCCAGTACTTC.

CDR3 region: CASRGDSLNSPLHF. CDR3 DNA sequence: TGCGCCAGCAGGGGAGACAGCCTTAATTCACCCCTCCACTTT. The V and J genes are TRBV5-1 and TRBJ1-6, with a tentative D call TRBD1 (5 bases). Deletions cut 5 bases from V and 6 bases from J, with 12 bases between. CDR3 length: 14 amino acids. Looked up from germline, CDR1 is SGHRS and CDR2 is YFSETQ. Full variable domain (missing parts from reference TRBV5-1 and TRBJ1-6): KAGVTQTPRYLIKTRGQQVTLSCSPISGHRSVSWYQQTPGQGLQFLFEYFSETQRNKGNFPGRFSGRQFSNSRSEMNVSTLELGDSALYLCASRGDSLNSPLHFGNGTRLTVT.

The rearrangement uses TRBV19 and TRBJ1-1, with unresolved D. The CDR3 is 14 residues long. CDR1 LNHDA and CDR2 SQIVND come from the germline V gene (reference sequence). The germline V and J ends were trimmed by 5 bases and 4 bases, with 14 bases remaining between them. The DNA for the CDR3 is TGTGCCAGTAGTGTCTCCCCCCCCGGCACTGAAGCTTTCTTT. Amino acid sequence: CASSVSPPGTEAFF.

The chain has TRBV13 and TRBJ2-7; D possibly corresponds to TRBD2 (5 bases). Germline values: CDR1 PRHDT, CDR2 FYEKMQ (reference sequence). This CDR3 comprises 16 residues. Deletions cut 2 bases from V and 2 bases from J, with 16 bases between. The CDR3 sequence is CASSLNLGENTYEQYF. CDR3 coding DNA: TGTGCCAGCAGCTTAAACTTGGGAGAAAATACCTACGAGCAGTACTTC.

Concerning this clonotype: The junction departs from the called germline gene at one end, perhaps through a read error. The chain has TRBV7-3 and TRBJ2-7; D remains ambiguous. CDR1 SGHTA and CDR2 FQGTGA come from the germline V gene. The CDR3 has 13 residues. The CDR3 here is CASSLGLSYAQYF. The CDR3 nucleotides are TGTGCCAGCAGCTTAGGCCTTTCGTACGCGCAGTACTTC.

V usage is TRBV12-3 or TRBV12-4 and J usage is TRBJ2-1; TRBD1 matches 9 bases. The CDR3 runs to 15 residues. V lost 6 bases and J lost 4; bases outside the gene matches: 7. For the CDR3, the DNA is TGTGCCAGCAGGCCCAGAGGACAGGGGTACAATGAGCAGTTCTTC. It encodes CASRPRGQGYNEQFF.

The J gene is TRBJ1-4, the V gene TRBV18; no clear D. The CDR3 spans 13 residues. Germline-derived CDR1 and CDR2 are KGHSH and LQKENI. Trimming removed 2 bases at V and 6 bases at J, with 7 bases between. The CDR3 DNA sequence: TGTGCCAGCTCACCAGGGGAGGATGAAAAACTGTTTTTT. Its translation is CASSPGEDEKLFF.

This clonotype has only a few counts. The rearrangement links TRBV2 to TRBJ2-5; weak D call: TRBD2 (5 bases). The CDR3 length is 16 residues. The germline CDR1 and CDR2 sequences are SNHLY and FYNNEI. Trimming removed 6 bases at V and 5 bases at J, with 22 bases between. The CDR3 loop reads CASRGAAISVGETQYF. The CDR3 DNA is TGTGCCAGCAGGGGAGCTGCTATCTCGGTGGGGGAGACCCAGTACTTC.

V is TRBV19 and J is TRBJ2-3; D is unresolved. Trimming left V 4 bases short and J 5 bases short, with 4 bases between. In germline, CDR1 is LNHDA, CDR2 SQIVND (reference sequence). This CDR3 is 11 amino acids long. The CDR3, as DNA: TGTGCCAGTAGTAACCTAGATACGCAGTATTTT. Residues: CASSNLDTQYF.

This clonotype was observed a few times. CDR3 nucleotide sequence: TGTGCCACCAGCAGAGTAGCGTGGGCGAACGAAAAACTGTTTTTT. This codes for CATSRVAWANEKLFF. The gene calls are TRBV15 and TRBJ1-4; no clear D gene. Germline V gives CDR1 LNHNV, CDR2 YYDKDF (reference sequence). The V gene lost 1 base and the J gene lost 8 bases, with 14 bases spanning the gap. CDR3 length: 15 residues.